This entry lists 9 T cell receptor beta chains sequenced from one sample in a study of T cell repertoires in cytomegalovirus infection (dated by TCRdb to between 2018 and 2021). Reading the label with the study, this specimen's treatment or condition is: in vitro stimulation with specific CMV peptide epitopes to enrich CMV-specific T cells. Sequencing instrument: Illumina HiSeq 1500. In-frame beta chains were kept once TCRdb had trimmed the public reads at Q25 with fastp and called clones with MiXCR. Merged by CDR3 protein, the rows form single entries marked with the most common genes and DNA. The sample table lists roughly 860,000 distinct CDR3 sequences, roughly 33% of them with a count of one. The top ten constitute 12% of the sample. These TCRs' antigens remain unknown. This sample comprised cultured CD8+ T cells from PBMCs, obtained from culture after CMV antigen stimulation. The source is a human donor in good health (CMV status not recorded). Some clones in this sample may be carry-over from other donors' samples.

V gene TRBV7-2 combines with J gene TRBJ2-7; 7 nucleotides line up with TRBD2. After removal of 4 bases from V and 3 bases from J, the junction contained 9 bases not matched to a gene. Germline V gives CDR1 SGHTA, CDR2 FQGNSA. The CDR3 has 15 residues. The CDR3 sequence: CASSSRASGDYEQYV. CDR3 DNA: TGTGCCAGCAGCTCACGGGCTAGCGGCGACTACGAGCAGTACGTC.

This clonotype was recorded a few times. The chain uses TRBV12-5 and TRBJ2-7; D possibly uses TRBD1 or TRBD2 (5 bases each). Per the germline V gene, CDR1 is LGHNT and CDR2 is FRNRAP. The length of the CDR3 is 14 residues. The V gene lost 3 bases and the J gene lost 2 bases, with 11 bases spanning the gap. The CDR3 loop reads CASGLSGTTYEQYV. The CDR3 coding sequence is TGTGCTAGTGGTTTATCCGGGACCACCTACGAGCAGTACGTC.

There are a few counts of this clonotype. V gene TRBV6-1 combines with J gene TRBJ1-1; 8 nucleotides align to TRBD1. V lost 5 bases, J lost 4 bases, and 9 bases stayed unmatched. This CDR3 spans 15 amino acids. CDR1 and CDR2 from the germline V gene are MNHNS and SASEGT. The CDR3 here is CASSPRDRRSTEAFF. DNA of the CDR3: TGTGCCAGCAGTCCACGGGACAGGAGGAGCACTGAAGCTTTCTTT.

This clonotype was seen just once. The CDR3 loop is CASSLWDLRGETQYF. DNA of the CDR3: TGTGCCAGCAGCCTCTGGGACCTTCGCGGAGAGACCCAGTACTTC. The chain couples TRBV5-6 to TRBJ2-5; D tentatively reads TRBD1 or TRBD2 (5 bases each). V lost 4 bases to trimming and J lost 4 bases, with 17 bases between them. In germline, CDR1 is SGHDT, CDR2 YYEEEE. The CDR3 runs to 15 residues.

This clonotype was counted between two and nine times. The chain uses TRBV6-1 and TRBJ1-5; tentatively, D is TRBD1 (5 bases). The CDR3 length is 14 residues. Between the trimmed V and J ends, which lost 6 bases and 2 bases, there was a span of 11 bases. Looked up from germline, CDR1 is MNHNS and CDR2 is SASEGT. The CDR3 region is CASRPDTRNQPQHF. The CDR3 bases are TGTGCCAGCAGACCGGACACCCGCAATCAGCCCCAGCATTTT.

With regard to this clonotype: One end of the junction is discordant with germline, which a read error may explain. The genes are TRBV27 and TRBJ1-1, with D perhaps matching TRBD1 (6 bases). CDR3 size: 17 residues. The germline V gene has CDR1 MNHEY and CDR2 SMNVEV (reference sequence). The CDR3 DNA is TGTGCCAGCAGTTTATTTTTTAACAGGGCGATGAACACTGAAGCTCTCTTT. Its protein is CASSLFFNRAMNTEALF.

This chain links TRBV14 with TRBJ2-2; 7 bases are a match to TRBD2. The CDR3 consists of 17 residues. The V segment lost 0 bases and the J segment 4 bases; nucleotides outside the gene matches: 8. Germline CDR1 is SGHDN and CDR2 is FVKESK. CDR3 nucleotides: TGTGCCAGCAGCCAAGATAGCGGGTGGCCGCTCACCGGGGAGCTGTTTTTT. Protein product: CASSQDSGWPLTGELFF.

This clonotype came up a few times. V and J are TRBV6-5 and TRBJ2-3; possibly TRBD2 for D (6 bases). With 1 base removed from V and 6 bases from J, the gap between germline ends came to 14 bases. Germline V gives CDR1 MNHEY, CDR2 SVGAGI. This CDR3 is built from 15 residues. CDR3 nucleotide sequence: TGTGCCAGCAGTTACTTCGCGGGGACGACGGATACGCAGTATTTT. It is translated as CASSYFAGTTDTQYF.

This chain uses TRBV20-1 with TRBJ1-2, with D perhaps TRBD1 (5 bases). CDR3 length: 15 residues. Germline V gene sequence: CDR1 DFQATT, CDR2 SNEGSKA (reference sequence). The V end was cut by 0 bases, the J end by 8 bases, with 19 bases between. The CDR3 is CSARDQTGTPGGYTF. DNA for the CDR3: TGCAGTGCTAGAGATCAAACCGGGACTCCGGGGGGCTACACCTTC.